The rows below give T cell receptor beta chains drawn from one sample of a study of lymphopenia after photon versus proton radiotherapy. Generated by immunoSEQ multiplex PCR, the TCRdb table keeps only in-frame clones and is missing some. Among 150,000 to 200,000 clones listed, approximately 90% were seen once. Source: peripheral blood, taken from a patient treated with photon-based radiotherapy. Receptors were obtained from a man between 50 and 59 years old with gastric cancer. Each CDR3 is given with its conserved first and last residue. The order of the fields is V gene, D gene, clone size, J gene, CDR3 protein, CDR3 DNA. D genes are given only for firm matches. Rows may omit the clone size; those that give it use once, few, many or a size class.

>TRBV5-6|TRBD1|-|TRBJ1-5
CASSLGTGATPQHF
TGTGCCAGCAGCTTGGGGACAGGGGCTACACCCCAGCATTTT
>TRBV5-1|-|-|TRBJ2-1
CASSLDRYNNEQFF
TGCGCCAGCAGCTTGGACCGTTATAACAATGAGCAGTTCTTC
>TRBV5-1|TRBD1|-|TRBJ2-3
CASSSGQGAKGTDTQYF
TGCGCCAGCAGCTCGGGACAGGGGGCAAAGGGCACAGATACGCAGTATTTT
>TRBV7-8|TRBD2|-|TRBJ2-1
CASSLARLAGEQFF
TGTGCCAGCAGCTTAGCTCGACTAGCGGGAGAACAGTTCTTC
>TRBV11-2|-|-|TRBJ2-1
CASSSSPAYNEQFF
TGTGCCAGCAGCTCAAGCCCGGCATACAATGAGCAGTTCTTC
>TRBV30|TRBD1|-|TRBJ2-7
CAWSRGQGVNEQYF
TGTGCCTGGAGTAGAGGTCAGGGGGTGAACGAGCAGTACTTC
>TRBV2|-|-|TRBJ1-2
CASTLDGPQGYGYTF
TGTGCCAGCACCTTGGACGGACCCCAGGGCTATGGCTACACCTTC
>TRBV10-3|-|-|TRBJ1-4
CAISESPTASGEKLFF
TGTGCCATCAGTGAGTCACCGACAGCTAGTGGGGAAAAACTGTTTTTT
>TRBV28|TRBD1|-|TRBJ1-1
CASRTGGWNTEAFF
TGTGCCAGCAGAACAGGGGGCTGGAACACTGAAGCTTTCTTT
>TRBV19|-|-|TRBJ1-5
CASSIDRDRNQPQHF
TGTGCCAGTAGTATAGATCGGGACCGCAATCAGCCCCAGCATTTT
>TRBV19|-|-|TRBJ1-2
CASSMIGQALIYTF
TGTGCCAGTAGTATGATAGGTCAGGCGCTGATTTACACCTTC
>TRBV28|TRBD2|-|TRBJ2-7
CASRLAGAEEQYF
TGTGCCAGCAGGCTAGCGGGAGCGGAAGAGCAGTACTTC
>TRBV18|-|-|TRBJ2-6
CASSPPASGANVLTF
TGTGCCAGCTCACCTCCCGCTTCTGGGGCCAACGTCCTGACTTTC
>TRBV6-4|TRBD1|few|TRBJ2-3
CASSDGQGNTDTQYF
TGTGCCAGCAGTGATGGACAGGGGAACACAGATACGCAGTATTTT
>TRBV5-1|-|-|TRBJ2-5
CASSRGLQTQETQYF
TGCGCCAGCAGCAGGGGACTTCAAACCCAAGAGACCCAGTACTTC
>TRBV7-2|TRBD2|-|TRBJ2-1
CASSPFSGSEFF
TGTGCCAGCAGCCCCTTTAGCGGGAGCGAGTTCTTC
>TRBV5-1|TRBD2|-|TRBJ2-7
CASSLVSGRAGEQYF
TGCGCCAGCAGCTTGGTTAGCGGGAGGGCCGGTGAGCAGTACTTC
>TRBV5-1|-|-|TRBJ2-3
CASSFLAPDTQYF
TGCGCCAGCAGCTTCCTGGCCCCAGATACGCAGTATTTT
>TRBV9|-|-|TRBJ2-1
CASSVLRDEQFF
TGTGCCAGCAGCGTACTGAGGGATGAGCAGTTCTTC
>TRBV9|TRBD2|-|TRBJ2-7
CASSVGGGSPYEQYF
TGTGCCAGCAGCGTAGGGGGCGGGAGCCCCTACGAGCAGTACTTC